These T cell receptor beta chains were read from a single sample in a study of T cells in tumors and immune-related adverse events. Some clones are missing from TCRdb's copy, which holds only in-frame ones; the method was immunoSEQ multiplex PCR. The repertoire holds just under 2,500 clones, approximately 83% seen once, with over 7% in the top ten. The sample was tumor tissue, taken from a patient treated with anti-PD-1 therapy. These receptors were collected from a female donor with metastatic renal cell carcinoma. Each CDR3 is given with its conserved first and last residue. Fields, in order: V gene, J gene, D gene, clone size, CDR3 DNA, CDR3 protein. The D gene is left open where the match is weak. Size values are once, few and many counts, or a class for expanded clones, and some rows have none.

V gene: TRBV30; J gene: TRBJ1-5; D gene: NA; clone size: NA; CDR3 DNA: TGTGCCTGGAGTGCCCCAGGCCAGCCCCAGCATTTT; CDR3 protein: CAWSAPGQPQHF
V gene: TRBV6-6; J gene: TRBJ2-5; D gene: TRBD1; clone size: NA; CDR3 DNA: TGTGCCAGCAGGCGACAGGGGAACCAAGAGACCCAGTACTTC; CDR3 protein: CASRRQGNQETQYF
V gene: TRBV10-3; J gene: TRBJ2-7; D gene: TRBD1; clone size: NA; CDR3 DNA: TGTGCCATCAGCCCCGGGACAGCCTTGGAGCAGTACTTC; CDR3 protein: CAISPGTALEQYF
V gene: TRBV7-9; J gene: TRBJ2-7; D gene: NA; clone size: few; CDR3 DNA: TGTGCCAGCAGCTCACAGGGCTACGAGCAGTACTTC; CDR3 protein: CASSSQGYEQYF
V gene: TRBV13; J gene: TRBJ1-2; D gene: NA; clone size: few; CDR3 DNA: TGTGCCAGCAGCTTTACCGGGACGTTCCCTAACTATGGCTACACCTTC; CDR3 protein: CASSFTGTFPNYGYTF
V gene: TRBV7-2; J gene: TRBJ1-2; D gene: NA; clone size: NA; CDR3 DNA: TGTGCCAGCAGCTTCGGAGGGAGCGACTATGGCTACACCTTC; CDR3 protein: CASSFGGSDYGYTF
V gene: TRBV7-9; J gene: TRBJ2-3; D gene: TRBD1; clone size: few; CDR3 DNA: TGTGCCAGCATCCAGACAGGGCCGCTTGATACGCAGTATTTT; CDR3 protein: CASIQTGPLDTQYF
V gene: TRBV11-3; J gene: TRBJ2-7; D gene: NA; clone size: NA; CDR3 DNA: TGTGCCAGCGGAGAACTCCCAGCCGAGCAGTACTTC; CDR3 protein: CASGELPAEQYF
V gene: TRBV6-4; J gene: TRBJ1-5; D gene: NA; clone size: NA; CDR3 DNA: TGTGCCAGCAGTGAACAGTTCGGCAATCAGCCCCAGCATTTT; CDR3 protein: CASSEQFGNQPQHF
V gene: TRBV4-1; J gene: TRBJ2-1; D gene: NA; clone size: NA; CDR3 DNA: TGCGCCAGCAGCCAAGCTTCGGGCGGAAGAGTTAGACAGTTCTTC; CDR3 protein: CASSQASGGRVRQFF
V gene: TRBV5-4; J gene: TRBJ2-3; D gene: TRBD2; clone size: NA; CDR3 DNA: TGTGCCAGCAGCAGCGGGACTTCTACGCAGTATTTT; CDR3 protein: CASSSGTSTQYF
V gene: TRBV10-2; J gene: TRBJ1-5; D gene: NA; clone size: few; CDR3 DNA: TGCGCCAGCAGTGAGGTCTCTGGGGGCAATCAGCCCCAGCATTTT; CDR3 protein: CASSEVSGGNQPQHF
V gene: TRBV7-9; J gene: TRBJ2-1; D gene: TRBD1; clone size: NA; CDR3 DNA: TGTGCCAGCAGCCCGGACAGGGTCTACAATGAGCAGTTCTTC; CDR3 protein: CASSPDRVYNEQFF
V gene: TRBV7-9; J gene: TRBJ2-5; D gene: TRBD1; clone size: NA; CDR3 DNA: TGTGCCAGCAGCTTCGACAATACTCGACAGGGGGAGACCCAGTACTTC; CDR3 protein: CASSFDNTRQGETQYF
V gene: TRBV11-3; J gene: TRBJ2-3; D gene: TRBD2; clone size: NA; CDR3 DNA: TGTGCCAGCAGCCCCGGAACTAGCGGGAGAACAGATACGCAGTATTTT; CDR3 protein: CASSPGTSGRTDTQYF
V gene: TRBV7-9; J gene: TRBJ2-5; D gene: NA; clone size: few; CDR3 DNA: TGTGCCAGCAGCTCCTTGCAAGAGACCCAGTACTTC; CDR3 protein: CASSSLQETQYF
V gene: TRBV27; J gene: TRBJ2-3; D gene: NA; clone size: NA; CDR3 DNA: TGTGCCAGCAGTTGGGGAGACACAGATACGCAGTATTTT; CDR3 protein: CASSWGDTDTQYF
V gene: TRBV19; J gene: TRBJ2-3; D gene: TRBD1; clone size: NA; CDR3 DNA: TGTGCCAGTAGTGTGGACAGGTATATGGATACGCAGTATTTT; CDR3 protein: CASSVDRYMDTQYF
V gene: TRBV16; J gene: TRBJ2-7; D gene: TRBD1; clone size: NA; CDR3 DNA: TGTGCCAGCAGTCCAATTTGGGACAGGGGATCCTACGAGCAGTACTTC; CDR3 protein: CASSPIWDRGSYEQYF
V gene: TRBV30; J gene: TRBJ2-7; D gene: NA; clone size: NA; CDR3 DNA: TGTGCCTCTGAGTCCAGGGCTACCTACGAGCAGTACTTC; CDR3 protein: CASESRATYEQYF
V gene: TRBV7-9; J gene: TRBJ2-3; D gene: NA; clone size: NA; CDR3 DNA: TGTGCCAGCAGCGTAGGGCTCGCTCGTTTCCCAGATACGCAGTATTTT; CDR3 protein: CASSVGLARFPDTQYF
V gene: TRBV27; J gene: TRBJ2-1; D gene: TRBD2; clone size: NA; CDR3 DNA: TGTGCCAGCAGTTCCCTCGGGGGGGGGCCGTTCTTC; CDR3 protein: CASSSLGGGPFF
V gene: TRBV30; J gene: TRBJ2-3; D gene: NA; clone size: once; CDR3 DNA: TGTGCCTGGAGCCAAGACGGAATTGGGGCCACAGATACGCAGTATTTT; CDR3 protein: CAWSQDGIGATDTQYF
V gene: TRBV10-3; J gene: TRBJ1-4; D gene: NA; clone size: NA; CDR3 DNA: TGTGCCATCAGTGACAGGGGTTGGGAAAAACTGTTTTTT; CDR3 protein: CAISDRGWEKLFF
V gene: TRBV6-1; J gene: TRBJ2-1; D gene: NA; clone size: NA; CDR3 DNA: TGTGCCAGCATCCCAGTTGGCCTAGACGGTGAGCAGTTCTTC; CDR3 protein: CASIPVGLDGEQFF
V gene: TRBV5-1; J gene: TRBJ1-2; D gene: TRBD1; clone size: once; CDR3 DNA: TGCGCCAGCAGCAGCTCCGGGACAGCGGGCGGCTACACCTTC; CDR3 protein: CASSSSGTAGGYTF
V gene: TRBV7-2; J gene: TRBJ2-7; D gene: TRBD1; clone size: NA; CDR3 DNA: TGTGCCAGCAGCTTAACAGGGGCCTACGAGCAGTACTTC; CDR3 protein: CASSLTGAYEQYF
V gene: TRBV1; J gene: TRBJ2-7; D gene: NA; clone size: few; CDR3 DNA: TGCACCAGCAGCCCCGCCCTACGGACCAAAGAGTACGAGCAGTACTTC; CDR3 protein: CTSSPALRTKEYEQYF
V gene: TRBV6-5; J gene: TRBJ2-5; D gene: TRBD1; clone size: NA; CDR3 DNA: TGTGCCAGCAGTTACTCCTCGACAGGGCGACAAGAGACCCAGTACTTC; CDR3 protein: CASSYSSTGRQETQYF
V gene: TRBV30; J gene: TRBJ2-5; D gene: NA; clone size: few; CDR3 DNA: TGTGCCTGGAAGGGAGGAGGGCAGGAGACCCAGTACTTC; CDR3 protein: CAWKGGGQETQYF
V gene: TRBV18; J gene: TRBJ2-2; D gene: NA; clone size: NA; CDR3 DNA: TGTGCCAGCTCGAAAAGCCTACGGGACCGCGGAACTACCGGGGAGCTGTTTTTT; CDR3 protein: CASSKSLRDRGTTGELFF
V gene: TRBV10-1; J gene: TRBJ1-2; D gene: NA; clone size: NA; CDR3 DNA: TGCGCCAGTTCCCCGGGACGGACCTATGGCTACACCTTC; CDR3 protein: CASSPGRTYGYTF
V gene: TRBV21-1; J gene: TRBJ1-6; D gene: NA; clone size: NA; CDR3 DNA: TGTGCCAGCAGCAGTCGACAGGGTCGTAATTCACCCCTCCACTTT; CDR3 protein: CASSSRQGRNSPLHF
V gene: TRBV5-4; J gene: TRBJ2-3; D gene: TRBD2; clone size: NA; CDR3 DNA: TGTGCCAGCAGGTCAGCGGGGGGCCGCACAGATACGCAGTATTTT; CDR3 protein: CASRSAGGRTDTQYF
V gene: TRBV11-2; J gene: TRBJ2-3; D gene: NA; clone size: NA; CDR3 DNA: TGTGCCAGCAGCAACCTGGGGCAGGCAGATACGCAGTATTTT; CDR3 protein: CASSNLGQADTQYF
V gene: TRBV6-1; J gene: TRBJ2-3; D gene: TRBD1; clone size: NA; CDR3 DNA: TGTGCCAGCAGTGATCCCAGGGGGCGGATCACAGATACGCAGTATTTT; CDR3 protein: CASSDPRGRITDTQYF
V gene: TRBV27; J gene: TRBJ1-1; D gene: NA; clone size: NA; CDR3 DNA: TGTGCCAGCAGTGCGATTATGATGAACACTGAAGCTTTCTTT; CDR3 protein: CASSAIMMNTEAFF
V gene: TRBV7-9; J gene: TRBJ2-2; D gene: NA; clone size: NA; CDR3 DNA: TGTGCCAGCAGCTTAAAAGGGAACACCGGGGAGCTGTTTTTT; CDR3 protein: CASSLKGNTGELFF
V gene: TRBV28; J gene: TRBJ1-5; D gene: TRBD1; clone size: NA; CDR3 DNA: TGTGCCAGCAGACAGGACAGGGGCGGGAATCAGCCCCAGCATTTT; CDR3 protein: CASRQDRGGNQPQHF
V gene: TRBV2; J gene: TRBJ1-5; D gene: NA; clone size: once; CDR3 DNA: TGTGCCAGCAGTGAATACATGAATCAGCCCCAGCATTTT; CDR3 protein: CASSEYMNQPQHF
V gene: TRBV6-6; J gene: TRBJ2-1; D gene: TRBD2; clone size: few; CDR3 DNA: TGTGCCAGCAGTTACCCTAGCGGGGTGGGCTACAATGAGCAGTTCTTC; CDR3 protein: CASSYPSGVGYNEQFF
V gene: TRBV9; J gene: TRBJ2-2; D gene: NA; clone size: once; CDR3 DNA: TGTGCCAGCAGCCCTGTCCAGACCGGGGAGCTGTTTTTT; CDR3 protein: CASSPVQTGELFF
V gene: TRBV6-5; J gene: TRBJ2-1; D gene: TRBD2; clone size: NA; CDR3 DNA: TGTGCCAGCAGGGGCGGGACTAGCGGGGCCAATGAGCAGTTCTTC; CDR3 protein: CASRGGTSGANEQFF
V gene: TRBV5-8; J gene: TRBJ2-7; D gene: NA; clone size: NA; CDR3 DNA: TGTGCCAGCAGCGAAATCAGGGTTCCCTACGAGCAGTACTTC; CDR3 protein: CASSEIRVPYEQYF
V gene: TRBV5-4; J gene: TRBJ1-2; D gene: TRBD1; clone size: NA; CDR3 DNA: TGTGCCAGCACCCTCTTTGACCGGGACAGGGTCTATGGCTACACCTTC; CDR3 protein: CASTLFDRDRVYGYTF
V gene: TRBV7-2; J gene: TRBJ2-5; D gene: TRBD1; clone size: NA; CDR3 DNA: TGTGCCACAGGACCGGGACAGATGTCGGAGACCCAGTACTTC; CDR3 protein: CATGPGQMSETQYF
V gene: TRBV18; J gene: TRBJ2-2; D gene: NA; clone size: NA; CDR3 DNA: TGTGCCAGCTCACCCGCTACCCGTGCCGGGGAGCTGTTTTTT; CDR3 protein: CASSPATRAGELFF
V gene: TRBV6-4; J gene: TRBJ1-2; D gene: NA; clone size: once; CDR3 DNA: TGTGCCAGCAGTGACTCTAACGCAGGGATCTATGGCTACACCTTC; CDR3 protein: CASSDSNAGIYGYTF
V gene: TRBV7-6; J gene: TRBJ2-1; D gene: TRBD2; clone size: NA; CDR3 DNA: TGTGCCAGCATCCCTAGGGCTAGCGGGGAACTCGGGAATGAGCAGTTCTTC; CDR3 protein: CASIPRASGELGNEQFF
V gene: TRBV19; J gene: TRBJ1-5; D gene: NA; clone size: few; CDR3 DNA: TGTGCCAGTAGTACAGACAGTCATAGCAATCAGCCCCAGCATTTT; CDR3 protein: CASSTDSHSNQPQHF
V gene: TRBV29-1; J gene: TRBJ1-2; D gene: TRBD1; clone size: NA; CDR3 DNA: TGCAGCGACGCCGGACAGGGGTTCAACTATGGCTACACCTTC; CDR3 protein: CSDAGQGFNYGYTF